A single sample gave rise to the 18 T cell receptor beta chains below, sequenced in a study of T cell responses to AZD1222 COVID-19 vaccine. Using immunoSEQ multiplex PCR, the repertoire was profiled, and TCRdb retains in-frame clones only, with some absent. Of approximately 180,000 clones listed, almost 90% were seen once; the top ten hold 7.7%. The specimen was peripheral blood, collected on day 0 of AZD1222 vaccination. The receptor source for this set is an adult in good health.

The chain carries TRBV19 and TRBJ1-6; 9 nucleotides agree with TRBD1. With 6 bases clipped from V and 10 bases from J, the junction kept 4 bases outside the gene matches. Germline loops: CDR1 LNHDA, CDR2 SQIVND (reference sequence). This CDR3 spans 13 amino acids. CDR3 sequence reads: CASSGDRESPLHF. The CDR3 coding sequence is TGTGCCAGTAGCGGGGACAGGGAATCACCCCTCCACTTT.

The chain combines TRBV30 with TRBJ1-6; the match to TRBD1 covers 8 bases. The CDR3 is 12 amino acids. V was pared by 8 bases and J by 7 bases, with 4 bases of the junction left unmatched. CDR1 GTSNPN and CDR2 SVGIG come from the germline V gene (reference sequence). The CDR3 is CAARQGNSPLHF. DNA of the CDR3: TGTGCCGCACGACAGGGGAATTCACCCCTCCACTTT.

V is TRBV5-6 and J is TRBJ2-5; D remains ambiguous. Trimming took 3 bases from V and 0 from J, leaving 12 bases between them. The CDR3 is made up of 15 amino acids. The germline V gene has CDR1 SGHDT and CDR2 YYEEEE. The CDR3 spells CASSSQDLYQETQYF. The DNA for the CDR3 is TGTGCCAGCAGCTCGCAGGACCTGTACCAAGAGACCCAGTACTTC.

The chain uses TRBV11-1 and TRBJ1-1; TRBD1 aligns across 8 bases. This CDR3 spans 12 amino acids. V lost 8 bases, J lost 1 base, and 0 bases stayed unmatched. Germline V gene sequence: CDR1 SGHAT, CDR2 FQDESV (reference sequence). The CDR3 DNA reads TGTGCCAGCGGGACAGGGAACACTGAAGCTTTCTTT. Its translation: CASGTGNTEAFF.

V is TRBV30 and J is TRBJ1-6; unclear D gene. Per the germline V gene, CDR1 is GTSNPN and CDR2 is SVGIG (reference sequence). V dropped 5 bases and J dropped 0 bases, with 8 bases sitting between them. This CDR3 comprises 14 residues. As DNA, the CDR3 is TGTGCCTGGTGTGGGAGCTCCTATAATTCACCCCTCCACTTT. Its protein product is CAWCGSSYNSPLHF. Using reference TRBV30 and TRBJ1-6 for the parts outside the CDR3, the full variable domain is SQTIHQWPATLVQPVGSPLSLECTVEGTSNPNLYWYRQAAGRGLQLLFYSVGIGQISSEVPQNLSASRPQDRQFILSSKKLLLSDSGFYLCAWCGSSYNSPLHFGNGTRLTVT.

The V and J genes are TRBV15 and TRBJ1-5; TRBD1 agrees at 9 bases. The CDR3 runs to 15 residues. Germline assignment: CDR1 LNHNV and CDR2 YYDKDF (reference sequence). V gave up 3 bases and J gave up 3 bases; unmatched junction bases: 3. The CDR3 protein is CATSRWTGDNQPQHF. DNA of the CDR3: TGTGCCACCAGCAGGTGGACAGGGGACAATCAGCCCCAGCATTTT.

The V and J genes are TRBV5-4 and TRBJ2-5, with 7 nucleotides matching TRBD1. Losses at the gene ends were 3 bases for V and 5 bases for J; bases not matched to a gene: 10. The CDR3 spans 15 residues. CDR1 and CDR2 (germline): SGHNT, YYREEE (reference sequence). The CDR3 here is CASSSQTGNWETQYF. DNA of the CDR3: TGTGCCAGCAGCTCCCAGACAGGGAATTGGGAGACCCAGTACTTC.

This chain links TRBV9 with TRBJ1-4, with D possibly being TRBD1 (5 bases). Per germline, CDR1 SGDLS and CDR2 YYNGEE. Trimming pared 1 base from V and 1 base from J, leaving 11 bases between. The CDR3 length is 16 residues. The CDR3 here is CASSVSREVTNEKLFF. In nucleotides, the CDR3 is TGTGCCAGCAGCGTATCCAGGGAGGTAACTAATGAAAAACTGTTTTTT.

The chain recombines TRBV28 with TRBJ1-2, with TRBD1 matching 8 bases. The germline V gene encodes CDR1 MDHEN and CDR2 SYDVKM. V lost 5 bases to trimming and J lost 6 bases; unmatched junction nucleotides: 11. CDR3 length: 15 residues. Written as DNA, the CDR3 is TGTGCCAGCAGTCTACCCGGGCCAGGGGGCAATGGCTACACCTTC. Translation gives CASSLPGPGGNGYTF.

The V call is TRBV12-3 or TRBV12-4, the J call TRBJ2-5; perhaps TRBD1 as D (5 bases). The CDR3 sequence is 12 residues long. V was pared by 6 bases and J by 2 bases, with 7 bases between. CDR3 sequence: CASSRVQETQYF. For the CDR3, the DNA is TGTGCCAGCAGCAGGGTTCAAGAGACCCAGTACTTC.

V gene TRBV30 combines with J gene TRBJ1-1; D is ambiguous. V dropped 0 bases and J dropped 4 bases, with 9 bases sitting between them. Germline CDR1 is GTSNPN and CDR2 is SVGIG (reference sequence). The CDR3 has 13 residues. DNA of the CDR3: TGTGCCTGGAGTGTACGGGGTAGCACTGAAGCTTTCTTT. Protein: CAWSVRGSTEAFF.

This rearrangement joins TRBV28 to TRBJ2-1; D remains ambiguous. V lost 2 bases to trimming and J lost 8 bases, with 7 bases between them. This CDR3 is built from 12 residues. Germline values: CDR1 MDHEN, CDR2 SYDVKM. CDR3 sequence: CASSLVLHEQFF. CDR3 DNA: TGTGCCAGCAGTTTAGTCCTCCATGAGCAGTTCTTC.

This clone was detected once. J is TRBJ1-5 and V is TRBV18, with D uncertain. This CDR3 is built from 13 residues. Germline values: CDR1 KGHSH, CDR2 LQKENI. V was shortened by 6 bases and J by 5 bases, with 11 bases between the two germline ends. The CDR3 region has the DNA TGTGCCAGCTCCCCCGACAAGGATCAGCCCCAGCATTTT. Translating it yields CASSPDKDQPQHF.

This chain links TRBV5-1 with TRBJ2-7; 11 nucleotides line up with TRBD2. Germline V gene data show CDR1 as SGHRS and CDR2 as YFSETQ. This CDR3 has 16 amino acids. The V segment lost 0 bases and the J segment 2 bases; nucleotides outside the gene matches: 4. Written as DNA, the CDR3 is TGCGCCAGCAGCTTGGGTAGCGGGGGGGCCCCCTACGAGCAGTACTTC. Amino acids: CASSLGSGGAPYEQYF.

The J gene is TRBJ1-5, the V gene TRBV24-1; D is unclear. The CDR3 runs to 14 residues. The germline V gene has CDR1 KGHDR and CDR2 SFDVKD. Trimming shortened V by 4 bases and J by 6 bases, and 12 bases separated the two germline ends. The CDR3, as DNA: TGTGCCACCAGTGACCCGGGTGATAGTCAGCCCCAGCATTTT. The encoded protein is CATSDPGDSQPQHF.

The V gene is TRBV5-1, the J gene TRBJ1-4; D might be TRBD1 (6 bases). CDR3 length: 14 residues. Per germline, CDR1 SGHRS and CDR2 YFSETQ. V lost 0 bases and J 5 bases, leaving 8 bases between the germline ends. CDR3 nucleotides: TGCGCCAGCAGCTTGGTAGGACAGAATGAAAAACTGTTTTTT. Residues: CASSLVGQNEKLFF.

The rearrangement joins TRBV7-9 to TRBJ2-3; TRBD2 agrees at 11 bases. The V gene end was trimmed by 2 bases and the J gene end by 2 bases; junction bases not matched to a gene: 9. Germline V CDR1 and CDR2: SEHNR, FQNEAQ (reference sequence). The CDR3 is 18 residues long. CDR3 sequence: CASSLWPSGGTNTDTQYF. Written as DNA, the CDR3 is TGTGCCAGCAGCTTATGGCCTAGCGGGGGGACAAACACAGATACGCAGTATTTT.

This clone appeared a single time. The gene calls are TRBV3-1 (or the pseudogene TRBV3-2) and TRBJ1-5; D ambiguous. The CDR3 sequence is 13 residues long. CDR1 and CDR2 (germline): LGHDT, YNNKEL (reference sequence). V lost 4 bases, J lost 0 bases, and 4 bases lay in between. The CDR3 loop is CASSRDSNQPQHF. The DNA of the CDR3 is TGTGCCAGCAGCCGCGATAGCAATCAGCCCCAGCATTTT.